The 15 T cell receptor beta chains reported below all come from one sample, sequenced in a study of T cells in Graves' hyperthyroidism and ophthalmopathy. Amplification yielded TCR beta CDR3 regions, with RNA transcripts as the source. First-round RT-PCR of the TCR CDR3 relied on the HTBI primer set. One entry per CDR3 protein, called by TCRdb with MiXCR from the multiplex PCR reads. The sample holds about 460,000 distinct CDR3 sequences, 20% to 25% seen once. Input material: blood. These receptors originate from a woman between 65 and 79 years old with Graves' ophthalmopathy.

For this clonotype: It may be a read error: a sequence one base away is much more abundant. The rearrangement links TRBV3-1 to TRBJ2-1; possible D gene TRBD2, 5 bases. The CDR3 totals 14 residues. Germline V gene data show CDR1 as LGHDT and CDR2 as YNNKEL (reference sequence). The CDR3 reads CVSSHAGSYNEQFF. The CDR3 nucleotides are TGTGTCAGCAGCCACGCGGGTTCCTACAATGAGCAGTTCTTC.

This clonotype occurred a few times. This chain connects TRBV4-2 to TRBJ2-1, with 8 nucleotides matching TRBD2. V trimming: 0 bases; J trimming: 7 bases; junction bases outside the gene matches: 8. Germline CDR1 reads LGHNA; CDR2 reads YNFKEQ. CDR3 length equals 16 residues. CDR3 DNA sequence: TGTGCCAGCAGCCAAGAGGCCGAGCGGGAGCTGAATGAGCAGTTCTTC. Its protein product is CASSQEAERELNEQFF.

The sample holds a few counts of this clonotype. The CDR3 reads CASSLVPAGSYNEQFF. The CDR3 DNA is TGTGCCAGCAGCTTAGTTCCAGCGGGCTCCTACAATGAGCAGTTCTTC. The chain has TRBV7-9 and TRBJ2-1, with a tentative D call TRBD2 (6 bases). Trimming pared 1 base from V and 0 bases from J, leaving 10 bases between. The CDR3 totals 16 residues. Per the germline V gene, CDR1 is SEHNR and CDR2 is FQNEAQ (reference sequence).

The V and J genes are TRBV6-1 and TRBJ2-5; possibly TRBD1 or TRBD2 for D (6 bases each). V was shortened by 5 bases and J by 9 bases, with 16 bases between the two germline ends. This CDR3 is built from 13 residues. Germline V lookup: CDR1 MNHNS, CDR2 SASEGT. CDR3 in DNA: TGTGCCAGCAGTAGGGACTTGGAGGGGGCCCAGTACTTC. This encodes CASSRDLEGAQYF.

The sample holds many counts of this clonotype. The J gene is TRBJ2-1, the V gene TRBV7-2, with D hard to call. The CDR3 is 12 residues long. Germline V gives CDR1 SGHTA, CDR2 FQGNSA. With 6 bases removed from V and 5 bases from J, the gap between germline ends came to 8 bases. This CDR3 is CASSLDHNEQFF. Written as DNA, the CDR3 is TGTGCCAGCAGTTTGGATCACAATGAGCAGTTCTTC.

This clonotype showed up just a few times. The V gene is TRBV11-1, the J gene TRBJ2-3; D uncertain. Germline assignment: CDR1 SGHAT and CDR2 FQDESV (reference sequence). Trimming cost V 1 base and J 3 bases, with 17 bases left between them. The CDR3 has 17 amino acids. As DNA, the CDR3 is TGTGCCAGCAGCTTAGGGGAAAAGAGTGCATGGACAGATACGCAGTATTTT. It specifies CASSLGEKSAWTDTQYF.

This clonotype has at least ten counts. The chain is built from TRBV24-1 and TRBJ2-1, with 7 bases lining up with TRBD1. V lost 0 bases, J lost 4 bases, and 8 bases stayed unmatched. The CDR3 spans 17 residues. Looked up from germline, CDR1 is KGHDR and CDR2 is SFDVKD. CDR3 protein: CATSDLCKGASYNEQFF. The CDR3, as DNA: TGTGCCACCAGTGATTTGTGTAAGGGGGCATCGTACAATGAGCAGTTCTTC.

The CDR3 bases are TGTGCCATCAGTCCGGGACAGGGGGCATCCGCTTCTGGAAACACCATATATTTT. Encoded protein: CAISPGQGASASGNTIYF. The rearrangement links TRBV10-3 to TRBJ1-3, with 12 bases fitting TRBD1. Trimming took 5 bases from V and 1 from J; bases not matched to a gene: 9. The CDR3 loop spans 18 amino acids. Germline lookup yields CDR1 ENHRY and CDR2 SYGVKD.

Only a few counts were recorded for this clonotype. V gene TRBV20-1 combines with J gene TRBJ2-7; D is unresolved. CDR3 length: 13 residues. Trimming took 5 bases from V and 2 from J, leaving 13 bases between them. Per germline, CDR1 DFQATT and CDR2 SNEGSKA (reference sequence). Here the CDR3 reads CSAEELRPYEQYF. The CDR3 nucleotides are TGCAGTGCTGAGGAATTGAGGCCCTACGAGCAGTACTTC.

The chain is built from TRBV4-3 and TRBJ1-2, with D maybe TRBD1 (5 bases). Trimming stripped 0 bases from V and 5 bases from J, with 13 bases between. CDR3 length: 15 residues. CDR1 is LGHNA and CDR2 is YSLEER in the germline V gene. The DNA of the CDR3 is TGCGCCAGCAGCCAAGATGGTGGCAGGGAGTATGGCTACACCTTC. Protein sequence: CASSQDGGREYGYTF.

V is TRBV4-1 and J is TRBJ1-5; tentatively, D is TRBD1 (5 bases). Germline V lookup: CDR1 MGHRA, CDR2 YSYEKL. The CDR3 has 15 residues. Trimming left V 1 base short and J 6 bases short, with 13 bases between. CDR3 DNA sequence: TGCGCCAGCAGCCAAGGAGGGGATCATCTTCAGCCCCAGCATTTT. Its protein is CASSQGGDHLQPQHF.

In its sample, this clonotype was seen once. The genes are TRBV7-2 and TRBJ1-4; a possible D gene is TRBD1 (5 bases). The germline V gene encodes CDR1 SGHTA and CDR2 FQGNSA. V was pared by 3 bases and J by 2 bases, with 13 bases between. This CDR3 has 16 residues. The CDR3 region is CASSFPPGETNEKLFF. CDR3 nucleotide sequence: TGTGCCAGCAGCTTTCCGCCGGGGGAGACTAATGAAAAACTGTTTTTT.

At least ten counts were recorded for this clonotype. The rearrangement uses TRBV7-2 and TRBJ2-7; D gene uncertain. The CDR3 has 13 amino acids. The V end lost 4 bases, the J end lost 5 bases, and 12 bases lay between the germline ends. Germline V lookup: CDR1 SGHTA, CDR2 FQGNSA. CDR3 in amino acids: CASSSPPSNEQYF. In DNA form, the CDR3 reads TGTGCCAGCAGCTCCCCGCCCAGCAACGAGCAGTACTTC.

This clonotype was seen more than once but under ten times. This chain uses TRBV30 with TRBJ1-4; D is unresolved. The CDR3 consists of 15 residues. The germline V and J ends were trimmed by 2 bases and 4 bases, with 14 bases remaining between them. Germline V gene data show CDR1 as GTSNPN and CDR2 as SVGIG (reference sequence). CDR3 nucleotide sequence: TGTGCCTGGAGTTCCCCGGCTACCTTTAATGAAAAACTGTTTTTT. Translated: CAWSSPATFNEKLFF. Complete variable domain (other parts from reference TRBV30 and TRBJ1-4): SQTIHQWPATLVQPVGSPLSLECTVEGTSNPNLYWYRQAAGRGLQLLFYSVGIGQISSEVPQNLSASRPQDRQFILSSKKLLLSDSGFYLCAWSSPATFNEKLFFGSGTQLSVL.

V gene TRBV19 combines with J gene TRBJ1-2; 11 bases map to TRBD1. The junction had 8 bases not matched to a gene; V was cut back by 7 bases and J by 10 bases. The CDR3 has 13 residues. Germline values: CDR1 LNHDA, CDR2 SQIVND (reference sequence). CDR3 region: CASKDRGREVYTF. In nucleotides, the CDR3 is TGTGCCAGTAAGGACAGGGGGCGCGAAGTCTACACCTTC.